This T cell receptor (beta chain) was captured in a study of T-cell reconstitution after alpha-beta-depleted transplantation in children. V dropped 7 bases and J dropped 4 bases, with 16 bases sitting between them. The CDR3 has 13 residues. Germline CDR1 reads SQVTM; CDR2 reads ANQGSEA. This sample's TCRbeta library carried unique molecular identifier barcodes. MiXCR, applied by TCRdb to the PCR reads, yields one record per CDR3 protein. The table shows 600,000 or so distinct CDR3 sequences, with around 23% occurring only once. The clonotype comes from a boy younger than two who had a stem cell transplant for acute myeloid leukemia, so the T cells may come from the graft donor. The chain has TRBV29-1 and TRBJ1-1; D possibly corresponds to TRBD1 (5 bases). The source material was PBMCs, mostly from graft donor cells, sampled 360 days after TCRalphabeta/CD19-depleted stem cell transplant. The CDR3 DNA follows: TGCAGCGGGTGGGACTCCCCGGGCACTGAAGCTTTCTTT. Its protein product is CSGWDSPGTEAFF.